The rows below give T cell receptor beta chains drawn from one sample of a study of blood T cell repertoires in COVID-19. Sequencing was performed with immunoSEQ multiplex PCR; in TCRdb, only in-frame clones are kept and a portion is missing. The sample lists 200,000 to 250,000 clones; 75% to 85% were seen once. The sequenced material came from peripheral blood. These TCRs come from a woman aged 40 to 50 who had recovered from COVID-19. Each CDR3 is given with its conserved first and last residue. Expanded clones get a size class; other rows say once, few or many, or leave the size out.

clone size	V gene	J gene	CDR3 protein
-	TRBV10-3	TRBJ2-3	CAITSGGADTQYF
few	TRBV5-4	TRBJ2-7	CASSLGQPGQGIAYEQYF
-	TRBV6-5	TRBJ1-2	CASRRDRGNYGYTF
-	TRBV19	TRBJ1-3	CASGGQGYFSGNTIYF
-	TRBV18	TRBJ1-1	CASSPNRGTEAFF
-	TRBV5-5	TRBJ1-5	CASSSDTYSNRPQHF
-	TRBV5-6	TRBJ2-2	CASSLPIGAGELFF
-	TRBV3-1/TRBV3-2	TRBJ2-5	CASSQSAGGDLGETQYF
-	TRBV6-6	TRBJ1-1	CASSYEENTEAFF
-	TRBV7-2	TRBJ1-5	CASSLEAGLQPQHF
-	TRBV15	TRBJ2-2	CATTIAGVAGELFF
-	TRBV11-2	TRBJ1-1	CASSLVGGDPEAFF
-	TRBV6-5	TRBJ1-1	CASRPDRVATEAFF
-	TRBV6-6	TRBJ1-2	CASSFSQGGYGYTF
-	TRBV9	TRBJ2-3	CASSVGEASRSTDTQYF
-	TRBV19	TRBJ2-1	CASSIPDRLHEQFF
-	TRBV7-9	TRBJ2-3	CASSLRDTQYF
-	TRBV9	TRBJ1-4	CASSVGNNAEKLFF
-	TRBV9	TRBJ2-7	CASSVGGVSYEQYF
once	TRBV24-1	TRBJ2-3	CATSVTSGTSGGNTDTQYF
-	TRBV19	TRBJ1-5	CASSIKNQPQHF
-	TRBV19	TRBJ1-1	CASSPNLGGMYTEAFF
-	TRBV7-9	TRBJ1-4	CASSLATGANEKLFF
-	TRBV29-1	TRBJ1-2	CSVETGVYGNYGYTF
-	TRBV6-6	TRBJ2-5	CASSPGTGVWVGETQYF
-	TRBV18	TRBJ1-2	CASSPPSGQGIADGYTF
-	TRBV6-2/TRBV6-3	TRBJ2-3	CASSSDRTGTQYF
once	TRBV13	TRBJ2-5	CASSPGLAGGPGTQYF
-	TRBV30	TRBJ2-7	CAWEPNSYEQYF
-	TRBV5-1	TRBJ2-3	CASSLAGTGNGDTQYF
-	TRBV28	TRBJ1-2	CASSTDLALNYGYTF
-	TRBV9	TRBJ1-4	CASSALTAPNEKLFF
-	TRBV6-5	TRBJ2-1	CASSYRDRAYNEQFF